Below are 21 T cell receptor beta chains sequenced from a single sample in a study of human T cells and chemical hapten exposure (TCRdb year 2021). The library was generated by RACE. Data came from a NextSeq 500. The raw public data were reprocessed by TCRdb itself: fastp quality trimming at Q25, MiXCR clonotype calling, in-frame beta chains only. Entries are consolidated by CDR3 protein sequence, retaining the most common genes and DNA. This sample lists around 300,000 distinct CDR3 sequences; over 5% were detected once. Less than 9% of the sample is taken by the ten largest. Per the publication, the time point label means: pre-sensitization, week 0. The treatment or condition label here, explained by the study, means: therapeutic diphenylcyclopropenone sensitization with weekly scalp DPC. The material sequenced was whole blood, taken in connection with sensitization to the hapten diphenylcyclopropenone (DPC). The source is a young woman with alopecia areata. Some clones in this sample may be carry-over from other donors' samples.

This clonotype appeared a few times. The chain recombines TRBV7-2 with TRBJ2-7; TRBD1 aligns across 9 bases. Trimming removed 6 bases from V and 2 bases from J; junction bases left unmatched: 8. Germline V gene lookup returns CDR1 SGHTA and CDR2 FQGNSA. CDR3 length: 15 amino acids. The CDR3 loop is CASSPGQGPPYEQYF. Here the CDR3 DNA reads TGTGCCAGCAGTCCTGGACAGGGGCCCCCCTACGAGCAGTACTTC.

The gene calls are TRBV27 and TRBJ1-1, with D perhaps TRBD1 (5 bases). The CDR3 totals 16 residues. V was cut by 6 bases and J by 4 bases, with 21 bases left in between. Per the germline V gene, CDR1 is MNHEY and CDR2 is SMNVEV (reference sequence). DNA of the CDR3: TGTGCCAGCAGCTGGGGCCGGGGGGTCACACTCACTGAAGCTTTCTTT. Its translation: CASSWGRGVTLTEAFF.

In this sample, this clonotype turned up many times. The rearrangement links TRBV9 to TRBJ1-6; no clear D gene. V lost 3 bases and J 3 bases, leaving 10 bases between the germline ends. Germline V gene data show CDR1 as SGDLS and CDR2 as YYNGEE. This CDR3 region has 15 residues. In DNA, the CDR3 is TGTGCCAGCAGCGACGGGTTCGTCTATAATTCACCCCTCCACTTT. Protein product: CASSDGFVYNSPLHF. Full variable domain (missing parts from reference TRBV9 and TRBJ1-6): DSGVTQTPKHLITATGQRVTLRCSPRSGDLSVYWYQQSLDQGLQFLIQYYNGEERAKGNILERFSAQQFPDLHSELNLSSLELGDSALYFCASSDGFVYNSPLHFGNGTRLTVT.

This clonotype was found a few times. The rearrangement uses TRBV15 and TRBJ2-7; TRBD1 is a possible D gene (6 bases). From germline, CDR1 is LNHNV and CDR2 YYDKDF (reference sequence). This CDR3 has 14 residues. Trimming took off 4 bases at V and 0 bases at J, with 10 bases between the two ends. The CDR3 DNA reads TGTGCCACCAGCACTCGGACAGCCTCCTACGAGCAGTACTTC. Protein: CATSTRTASYEQYF.

The chain couples TRBV14 to TRBJ1-4; 7 bases align to TRBD1. The CDR3 sequence is 15 residues long. V dropped 4 bases and J dropped 6; count of bases not matched to a gene: 8. In germline, CDR1 is SGHDN, CDR2 FVKESK. CDR3 protein: CASSPLDRRDEKLFF. CDR3 in DNA: TGTGCCAGCAGCCCTTTGGACAGGCGGGATGAAAAACTGTTTTTT.

The genes are TRBV20-1 and TRBJ1-2; no clear D. The V gene lost 0 bases and the J gene lost 4 bases, with 12 bases spanning the gap. Germline CDR1 reads DFQATT; CDR2 reads SNEGSKA (reference sequence). The CDR3 is made up of 14 amino acids. The CDR3 DNA is TGCAGTGCTAGAGATATGGGCAGTTCCTATGGCTACACCTTC. Its protein product is CSARDMGSSYGYTF.

Only a few counts were recorded for this clonotype. V usage is TRBV6-2 or TRBV6-3 and J usage is TRBJ1-5, with 9 bases identical to TRBD1. Per the germline V gene, CDR1 is MNHEY and CDR2 is SVGEGT. Trimming cost V 3 bases and J 2 bases; bases outside gene matches: 8. The CDR3 length is 17 residues. The CDR3 sequence is CASSYVQGAGGNQPQHF. For the CDR3, the DNA is TGTGCCAGCAGTTATGTACAGGGGGCAGGGGGCAATCAGCCCCAGCATTTT.

This clonotype has more than one count but fewer than ten. This chain links TRBV20-1 with TRBJ2-3; D might be TRBD2 (5 bases). Germline CDR1 is DFQATT and CDR2 is SNEGSKA (reference sequence). The CDR3 loop spans 16 amino acids. Trimming left V 6 bases short and J 5 bases short, with 24 bases between. CDR3 coding DNA: TGCAGTGCCTTTCGACGGACGGAGGCGTGGAAAGATACGCAGTATTTT. Translated: CSAFRRTEAWKDTQYF.

This clonotype was counted a few times. The chain links TRBV25-1 to TRBJ1-2; 7 bases map to TRBD1. The CDR3 runs to 15 residues. V shed 3 bases and J 6 bases; nucleotides not matched to a gene: 10. Germline CDR1 MGHDK, CDR2 SYGVNS. The CDR3 loop reads CASSDQGGGDDGYTF. The CDR3 DNA reads TGTGCCAGCAGTGACCAAGGAGGGGGCGACGATGGCTACACCTTC.

This clonotype was counted a few times. The rearrangement uses TRBV27 and TRBJ2-3; a possible D gene is TRBD1 (5 bases). Trimming cost V 0 bases and J 6 bases, with 13 bases left between them. Germline V gene sequence: CDR1 MNHEY, CDR2 SMNVEV (reference sequence). The CDR3 is made up of 15 amino acids. The DNA of the CDR3 is TGTGCCAGCAGTTTATCGACGCAGGGCCTGGATACGCAGTATTTT. Its protein product is CASSLSTQGLDTQYF.

Ten or more counts support this clonotype. The rearrangement uses TRBV2 and TRBJ2-3, with TRBD2 matching over 11 bases. V shed 3 bases and J 5 bases; nucleotides not matched to a gene: 7. CDR1 is SNHLY, CDR2 FYNNEI, per germline. The CDR3 length is 16 residues. As DNA, the CDR3 is TGTGCCAGCAGTGATCCTAGCGGGGGGTCTTTAGATACGCAGTATTTT. Residues: CASSDPSGGSLDTQYF.

CDR3 residues: CASSEGPTASYEQYF. In nucleotides, the CDR3 is TGTGCCAGCAGTGAAGGGCCTACAGCGAGCTACGAGCAGTACTTC. The chain is built from TRBV6-1 and TRBJ2-7; D remains ambiguous. The V end was cut by 1 base, the J end by 3 bases, with 13 bases between. Looked up from germline, CDR1 is MNHNS and CDR2 is SASEGT. The CDR3 runs 15 residues.

This chain uses TRBV20-1 with TRBJ2-7; D is unresolved. Trimming stripped 3 bases from V and 4 bases from J, with 13 bases between. Per germline, CDR1 DFQATT and CDR2 SNEGSKA (reference sequence). The CDR3 length is 13 residues. The CDR3 bases are TGCAGTGCTAGGGCGGTTTCTAAATACGAGCAGTACTTC. Its translation: CSARAVSKYEQYF.

The rearrangement links TRBV12-3 or TRBV12-4 to TRBJ1-2, with 8 nucleotides matching TRBD1. The CDR3 consists of 14 residues. The V gene end was trimmed by 1 base and the J gene end by 5 bases; junction bases not matched to a gene: 3. The CDR3 DNA reads TGTGCCAGCAGTTTAGACAGGGGGGTTTATGGCTACACCTTC. This encodes CASSLDRGVYGYTF.

Ten or more counts support this clonotype. This chain uses TRBV28 with TRBJ2-1; D ambiguous. The length of the CDR3 is 13 residues. Trimming took off 5 bases at V and 5 bases at J, with 10 bases between the two ends. Germline V lookup: CDR1 MDHEN, CDR2 SYDVKM. The CDR3 DNA sequence: TGTGCCAGCAGTCCTTCCTTAAACAATGAGCAGTTCTTC. Translation gives CASSPSLNNEQFF.

This clonotype appeared a few times. The V call is TRBV25-1, the J call TRBJ2-7; the match to TRBD1 covers 9 bases. Germline V lookup: CDR1 MGHDK, CDR2 SYGVNS. The CDR3 loop spans 17 amino acids. The ends lost 2 bases at V and 5 bases at J; junction bases unmatched: 13. The CDR3 DNA reads as TGTGCCAGCAGTGAACCTGAAGTCGGGACAGGGCTCAACGAGCAGTACTTC. This translates into CASSEPEVGTGLNEQYF.

This clonotype has a count of ten or more. This chain uses TRBV3-1 with TRBJ2-3; 12 bases agree with TRBD2. The CDR3 totals 16 residues. J lost 2 bases, V lost 5 bases, and 5 bases had no gene match. The germline CDR1 and CDR2 sequences are LGHDT and YNNKEL (reference sequence). The CDR3 DNA sequence: TGTGCCAGCAGCACGAGGACTAGCGGGGACACAGATACGCAGTATTTT. It encodes CASSTRTSGDTDTQYF.

This clonotype was found a few times. The J gene is TRBJ1-2, the V gene TRBV4-3; D remains unclear. Germline loops: CDR1 LGHNA, CDR2 YSLEER. The CDR3 spans 16 residues. With 0 bases removed from V and 2 bases from J, the gap between germline ends came to 13 bases. CDR3 coding DNA: TGCGCCAGCAGCCAAGATATAGGCGGGCGGAACTATGGCTACACCTTC. It specifies CASSQDIGGRNYGYTF.

A few counts support this clonotype. The chain is built from TRBV18 and TRBJ1-1; perhaps TRBD1 as D (5 bases). Germline V gives CDR1 KGHSH, CDR2 LQKENI. V gave up 2 bases and J gave up 3 bases, with 10 bases separating them. CDR3 length: 14 amino acids. CDR3 residues: CASSPLKQDTEAFF. The CDR3 nucleotides read TGTGCCAGCTCACCATTAAAACAGGACACTGAAGCTTTCTTT.

The sample holds a few counts of this clonotype. V is TRBV4-1 and J is TRBJ2-7; weak D call: TRBD2 (7 bases). V was pared by 1 base and J by 2 bases, with 12 bases between. There are 15 residues in the CDR3. From germline, CDR1 is MGHRA and CDR2 YSYEKL. The CDR3 protein is CASSQGGGLTYEQYF. CDR3 DNA: TGCGCCAGCAGCCAAGGGGGGGGCTTGACCTACGAGCAGTACTTC.

The chain is built from TRBV5-6 and TRBJ2-5; no clear D gene. This CDR3 comprises 14 residues. Germline CDR1 SGHDT, CDR2 YYEEEE. The V end lost 4 bases, the J end lost 1 base, and 11 bases lay between the germline ends. The CDR3 reads CASSTVSSQETQYF. CDR3 DNA sequence: TGTGCCAGCAGCACGGTGAGCAGCCAAGAGACCCAGTACTTC.